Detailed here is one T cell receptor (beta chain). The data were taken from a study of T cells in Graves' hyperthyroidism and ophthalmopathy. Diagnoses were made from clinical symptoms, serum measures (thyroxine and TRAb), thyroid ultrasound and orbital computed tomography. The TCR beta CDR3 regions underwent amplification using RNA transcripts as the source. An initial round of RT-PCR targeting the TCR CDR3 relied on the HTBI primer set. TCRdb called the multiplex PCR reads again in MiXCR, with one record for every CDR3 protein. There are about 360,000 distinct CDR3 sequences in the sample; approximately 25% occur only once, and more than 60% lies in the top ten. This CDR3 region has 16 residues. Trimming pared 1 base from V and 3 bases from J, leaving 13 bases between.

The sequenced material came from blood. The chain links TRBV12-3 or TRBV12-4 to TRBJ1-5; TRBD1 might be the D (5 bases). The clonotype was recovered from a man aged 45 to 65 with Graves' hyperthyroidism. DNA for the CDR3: TGTGCCAGCAGTTTAGACTTGGGGGGAGTCAATCAGCCCCAGCATTTT. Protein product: CASSLDLGGVNQPQHF.